This paragraph covers one TCR beta chain sequence. Its antigen is as yet unknown. The CDR3 runs 14 residues. Looked up from germline, CDR1 is SGHAT and CDR2 is FQDESV (reference sequence). V gave up 0 bases and J gave up 8 bases; unmatched junction bases: 6. The data originate from a study of T cell responses to AZD1222 COVID-19 vaccine. Study results and limitations: Of spike-specific TCRs, nearly half reportedly target regions left unmutated in variants. A mostly white British donor set with more females was recruited, and clonal diversity was possibly underestimated.

Some clones are missing from TCRdb's copy, which holds only in-frame ones; the method was immunoSEQ multiplex PCR. The sample lists around 90,000 clones; approximately 90% were seen once. This sequence originates from an adult in good health. Sample: peripheral blood, taken on day 0 of AZD1222 vaccination. V usage is TRBV11-1 and J usage is TRBJ1-1, with 7 bases that match TRBD1. The CDR3 DNA is TGTGCCAGCAGCTTAGCCGGAACAGGGGCGGAAGCTTTCTTT. Protein sequence: CASSLAGTGAEAFF.